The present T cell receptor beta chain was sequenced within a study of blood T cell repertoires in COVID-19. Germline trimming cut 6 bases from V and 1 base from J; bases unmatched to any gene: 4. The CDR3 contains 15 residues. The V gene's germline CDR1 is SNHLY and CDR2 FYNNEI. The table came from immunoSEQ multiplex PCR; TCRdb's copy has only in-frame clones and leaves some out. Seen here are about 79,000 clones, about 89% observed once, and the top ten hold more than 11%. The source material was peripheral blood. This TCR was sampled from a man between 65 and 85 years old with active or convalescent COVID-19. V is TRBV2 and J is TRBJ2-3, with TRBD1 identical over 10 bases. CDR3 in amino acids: CASRLGTGGTDTQYF. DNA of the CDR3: TGTGCCAGCAGGTTGGGGACAGGGGGCACAGATACGCAGTATTTT.